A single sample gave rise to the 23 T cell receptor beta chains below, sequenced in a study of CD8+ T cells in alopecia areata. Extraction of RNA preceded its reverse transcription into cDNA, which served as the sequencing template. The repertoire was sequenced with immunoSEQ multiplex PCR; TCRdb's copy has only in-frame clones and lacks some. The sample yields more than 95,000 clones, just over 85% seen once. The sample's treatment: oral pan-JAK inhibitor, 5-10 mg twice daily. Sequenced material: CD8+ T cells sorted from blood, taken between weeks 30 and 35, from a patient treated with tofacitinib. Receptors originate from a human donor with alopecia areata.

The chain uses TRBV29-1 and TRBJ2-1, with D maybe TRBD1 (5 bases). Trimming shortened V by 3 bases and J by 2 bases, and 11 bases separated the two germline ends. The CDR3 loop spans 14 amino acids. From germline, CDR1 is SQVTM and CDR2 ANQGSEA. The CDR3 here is CSVEGQVTYNEQFF. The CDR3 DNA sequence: TGCAGCGTTGAGGGGCAGGTTACCTACAATGAGCAGTTCTTC.

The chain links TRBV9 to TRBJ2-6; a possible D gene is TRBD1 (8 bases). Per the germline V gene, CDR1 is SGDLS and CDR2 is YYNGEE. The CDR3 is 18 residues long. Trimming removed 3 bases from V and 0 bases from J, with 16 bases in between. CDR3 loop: CASSDDRGLTSGANVLTF. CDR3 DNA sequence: TGTGCCAGCAGCGACGACAGGGGACTAACCTCTGGGGCCAACGTCCTGACTTTC.

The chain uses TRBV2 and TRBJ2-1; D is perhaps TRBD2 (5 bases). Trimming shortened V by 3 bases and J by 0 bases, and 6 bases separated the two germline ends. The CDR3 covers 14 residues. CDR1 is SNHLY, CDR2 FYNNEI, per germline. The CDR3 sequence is CASSEAGSYNEQFF. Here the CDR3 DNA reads TGTGCCAGCAGTGAGGCGGGCTCCTACAATGAGCAGTTCTTC.

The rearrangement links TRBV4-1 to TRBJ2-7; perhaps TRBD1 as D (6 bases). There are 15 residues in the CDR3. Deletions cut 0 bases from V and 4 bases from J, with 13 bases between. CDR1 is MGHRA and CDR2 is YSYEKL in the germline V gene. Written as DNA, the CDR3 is TGCGCCAGCAGCCAAGAGTTCAGGGGCAGGTACGAGCAGTACTTC. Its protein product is CASSQEFRGRYEQYF.

For the CDR3, the DNA is TGTGCCAGCAGCGTCGGTGGAGACGCGTCTCGCGAGCAGTACTTC. Residues: CASSVGGDASREQYF. The V and J genes are TRBV9 and TRBJ2-7; D uncertain. Per the germline V gene, CDR1 is SGDLS and CDR2 is YYNGEE. The CDR3 consists of 15 residues. With 2 bases removed from V and 6 bases from J, the gap between germline ends came to 18 bases.

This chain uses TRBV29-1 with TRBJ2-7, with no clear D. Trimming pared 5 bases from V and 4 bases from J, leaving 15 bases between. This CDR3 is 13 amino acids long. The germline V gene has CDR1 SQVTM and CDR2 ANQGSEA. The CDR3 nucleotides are TGCAGCGTTAATAAGGAGCGACCTTACGAGCAGTACTTC. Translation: CSVNKERPYEQYF.

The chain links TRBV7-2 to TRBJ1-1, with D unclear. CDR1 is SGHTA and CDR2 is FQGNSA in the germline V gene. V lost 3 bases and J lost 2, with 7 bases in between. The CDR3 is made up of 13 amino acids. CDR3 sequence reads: CASSLLFNTEAFF. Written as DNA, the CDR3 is TGTGCCAGCAGCTTGTTGTTTAACACTGAAGCTTTCTTT.

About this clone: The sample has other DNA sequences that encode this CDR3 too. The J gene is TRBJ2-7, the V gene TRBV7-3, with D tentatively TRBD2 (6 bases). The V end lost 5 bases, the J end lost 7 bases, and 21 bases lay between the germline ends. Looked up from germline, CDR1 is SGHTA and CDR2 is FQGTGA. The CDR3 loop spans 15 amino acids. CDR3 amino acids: CASSLIAGRAEEQYF. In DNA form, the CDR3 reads TGTGCCAGCAGCCTGATCGCGGGACGTGCGGAGGAGCAGTACTTC.

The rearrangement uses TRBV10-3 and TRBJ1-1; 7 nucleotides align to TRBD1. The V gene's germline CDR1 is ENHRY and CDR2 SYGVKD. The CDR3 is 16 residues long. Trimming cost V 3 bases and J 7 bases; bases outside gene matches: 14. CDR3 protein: CAISEYRYGTAYEAFF. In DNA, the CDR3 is TGTGCCATCAGTGAATACCGTTACGGGACAGCGTATGAAGCTTTCTTT.

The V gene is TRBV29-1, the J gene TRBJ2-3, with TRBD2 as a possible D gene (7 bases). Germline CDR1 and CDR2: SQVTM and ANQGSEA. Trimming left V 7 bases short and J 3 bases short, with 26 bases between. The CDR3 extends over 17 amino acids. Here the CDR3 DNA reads TGCAGCGCCCGAGGAAGGGGGGGAACAAGAATAACAGATACGCAGTATTTT. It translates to CSARGRGGTRITDTQYF.

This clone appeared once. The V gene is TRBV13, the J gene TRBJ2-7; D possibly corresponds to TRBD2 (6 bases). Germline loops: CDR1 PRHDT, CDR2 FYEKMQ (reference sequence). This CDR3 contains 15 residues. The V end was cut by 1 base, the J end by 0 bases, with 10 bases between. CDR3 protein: CASSLEAGSSYEQYF. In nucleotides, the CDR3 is TGTGCCAGCAGCTTAGAGGCGGGAAGCTCCTACGAGCAGTACTTC.

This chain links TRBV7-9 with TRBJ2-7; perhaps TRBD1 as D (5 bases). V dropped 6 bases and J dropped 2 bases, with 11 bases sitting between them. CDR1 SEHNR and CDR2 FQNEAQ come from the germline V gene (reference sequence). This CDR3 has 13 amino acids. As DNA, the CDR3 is TGTGCCAGCAGTGCAGGGATGGCCTACGAGCAGTACTTC. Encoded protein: CASSAGMAYEQYF.

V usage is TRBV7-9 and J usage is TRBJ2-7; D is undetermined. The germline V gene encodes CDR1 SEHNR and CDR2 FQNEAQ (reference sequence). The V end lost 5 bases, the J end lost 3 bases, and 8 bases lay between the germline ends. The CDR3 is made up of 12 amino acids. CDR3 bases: TGTGCCAGCAGCCGTTATTACTACGAGCAGTACTTC. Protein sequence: CASSRYYYEQYF.

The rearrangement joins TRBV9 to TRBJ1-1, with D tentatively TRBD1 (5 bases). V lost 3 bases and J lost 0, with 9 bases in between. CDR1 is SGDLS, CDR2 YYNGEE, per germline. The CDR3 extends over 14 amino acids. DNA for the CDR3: TGTGCCAGCAGCGAGGGGAGTTTGAACACTGAAGCTTTCTTT. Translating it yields CASSEGSLNTEAFF. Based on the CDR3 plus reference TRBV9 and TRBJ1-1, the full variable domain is DSGVTQTPKHLITATGQRVTLRCSPRSGDLSVYWYQQSLDQGLQFLIQYYNGEERAKGNILERFSAQQFPDLHSELNLSSLELGDSALYFCASSEGSLNTEAFFGQGTRLTVV.

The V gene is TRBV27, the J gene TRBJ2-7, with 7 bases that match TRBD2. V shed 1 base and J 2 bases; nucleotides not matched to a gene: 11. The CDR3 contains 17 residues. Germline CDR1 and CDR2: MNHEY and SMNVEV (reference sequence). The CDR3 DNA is TGTGCCAGCAGTTTATTGTCGGGGGGAAGTTCCCCCTACGAGCAGTACTTC. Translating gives CASSLLSGGSSPYEQYF.

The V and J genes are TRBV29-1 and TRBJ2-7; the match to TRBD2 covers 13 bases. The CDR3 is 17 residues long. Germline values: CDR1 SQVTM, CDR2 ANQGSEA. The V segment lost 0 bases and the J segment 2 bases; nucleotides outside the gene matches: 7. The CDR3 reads CSVEDSRLAGGTYEQYF. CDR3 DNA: TGCAGCGTTGAAGATAGCCGACTAGCGGGGGGAACCTACGAGCAGTACTTC.

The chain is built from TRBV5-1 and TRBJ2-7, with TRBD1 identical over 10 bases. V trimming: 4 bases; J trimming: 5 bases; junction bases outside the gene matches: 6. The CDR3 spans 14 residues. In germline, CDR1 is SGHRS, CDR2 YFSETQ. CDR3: CASSTGTGDHEQYF. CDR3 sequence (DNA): TGCGCCAGCAGCACCGGGACAGGGGACCACGAGCAGTACTTC.

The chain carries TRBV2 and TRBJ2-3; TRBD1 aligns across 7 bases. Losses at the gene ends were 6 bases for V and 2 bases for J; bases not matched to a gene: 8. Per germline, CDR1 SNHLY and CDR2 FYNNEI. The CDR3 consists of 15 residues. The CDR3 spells CASRESTGATDTQYF. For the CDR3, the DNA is TGTGCCAGCAGGGAAAGTACAGGGGCCACAGATACGCAGTATTTT.

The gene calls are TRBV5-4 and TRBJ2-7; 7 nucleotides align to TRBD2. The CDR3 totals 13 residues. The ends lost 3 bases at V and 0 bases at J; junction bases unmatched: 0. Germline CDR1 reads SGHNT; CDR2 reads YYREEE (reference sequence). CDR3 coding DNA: TGTGCCAGCAGCTCGGGGGGCTCCTACGAGCAGTACTTC. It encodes CASSSGGSYEQYF.

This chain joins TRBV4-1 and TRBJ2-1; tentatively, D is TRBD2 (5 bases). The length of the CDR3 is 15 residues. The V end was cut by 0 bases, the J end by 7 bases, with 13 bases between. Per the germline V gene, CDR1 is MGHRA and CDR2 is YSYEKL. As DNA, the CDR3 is TGCGCCAGCAGCCAAGAGGGAGAGGGTTGGAATGAGCAGTTCTTC. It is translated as CASSQEGEGWNEQFF.

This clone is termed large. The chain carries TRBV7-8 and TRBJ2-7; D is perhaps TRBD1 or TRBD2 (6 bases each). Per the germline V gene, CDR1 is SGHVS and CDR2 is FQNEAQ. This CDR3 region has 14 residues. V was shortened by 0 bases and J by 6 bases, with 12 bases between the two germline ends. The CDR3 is CASSLAQGGSEQYF. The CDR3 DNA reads TGTGCCAGCAGCTTAGCGCAAGGGGGGTCCGAGCAGTACTTC.

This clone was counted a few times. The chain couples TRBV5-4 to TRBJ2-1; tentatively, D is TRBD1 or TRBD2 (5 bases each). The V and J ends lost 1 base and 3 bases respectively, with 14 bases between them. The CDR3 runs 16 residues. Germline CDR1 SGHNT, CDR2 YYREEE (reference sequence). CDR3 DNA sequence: TGTGCCAGCAGCTTGCGACGGGACCTACTCTACAATGAGCAGTTCTTC. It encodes CASSLRRDLLYNEQFF. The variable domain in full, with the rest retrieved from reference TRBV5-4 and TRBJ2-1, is ETGVTQSPTHLIKTRGQQVTLRCSSQSGHNTVSWYQQALGQGPQFIFQYYREEENGRGNFPPRFSGLQFPNYSSELNVNALELDDSALYLCASSLRRDLLYNEQFFGPGTRLTVL.

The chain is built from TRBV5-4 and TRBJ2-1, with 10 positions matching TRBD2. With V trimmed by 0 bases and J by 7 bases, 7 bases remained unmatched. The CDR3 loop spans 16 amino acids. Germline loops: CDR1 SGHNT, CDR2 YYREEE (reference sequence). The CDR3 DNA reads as TGTGCCAGCAGCTTGGGGAGACTAGCGGGCGAAAATGAGCAGTTCTTC. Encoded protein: CASSLGRLAGENEQFF.